This T cell receptor (beta chain) is drawn from a study of cytomegalovirus exposure and HLA in healthy donors. The primer mix had 60 Vbeta and 13 Jbeta primers. Profiled with immunoSEQ multiplex PCR; TCRdb holds only in-frame clones, not every one. This table holds about 180,000 clones, roughly four fifths found once. The junction had 5 bases not matched to a gene; V was cut back by 3 bases and J by 6 bases. CDR1 and CDR2 (germline): LNHDA, SQIVND (reference sequence). CDR3 length: 15 residues. The sequencing input was PBMCs. The clonotype was recovered from a woman aged 45 to 65 in good health and CMV-seronegative. This rearrangement joins TRBV19 to TRBJ2-2, with TRBD2 matching 9 bases. CDR3 amino acids: CASSMGGRASGELFF. DNA of the CDR3: TGTGCCAGTAGTATGGGCGGGAGGGCCTCCGGGGAGCTGTTTTTT.